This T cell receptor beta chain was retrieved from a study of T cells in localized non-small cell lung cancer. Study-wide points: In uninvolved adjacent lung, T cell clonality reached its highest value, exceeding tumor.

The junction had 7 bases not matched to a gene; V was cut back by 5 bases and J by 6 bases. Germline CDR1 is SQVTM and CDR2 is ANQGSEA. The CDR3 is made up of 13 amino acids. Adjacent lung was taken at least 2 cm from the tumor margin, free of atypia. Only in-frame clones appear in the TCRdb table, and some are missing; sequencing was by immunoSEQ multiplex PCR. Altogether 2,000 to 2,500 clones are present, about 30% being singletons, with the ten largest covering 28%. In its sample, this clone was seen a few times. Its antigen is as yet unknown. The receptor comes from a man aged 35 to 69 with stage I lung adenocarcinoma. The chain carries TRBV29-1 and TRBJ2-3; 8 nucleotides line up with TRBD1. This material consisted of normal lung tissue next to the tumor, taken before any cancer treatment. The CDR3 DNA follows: TGCAGCGTTTCGACAGGGGAATGGGATACGCAGTATTTT. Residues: CSVSTGEWDTQYF.